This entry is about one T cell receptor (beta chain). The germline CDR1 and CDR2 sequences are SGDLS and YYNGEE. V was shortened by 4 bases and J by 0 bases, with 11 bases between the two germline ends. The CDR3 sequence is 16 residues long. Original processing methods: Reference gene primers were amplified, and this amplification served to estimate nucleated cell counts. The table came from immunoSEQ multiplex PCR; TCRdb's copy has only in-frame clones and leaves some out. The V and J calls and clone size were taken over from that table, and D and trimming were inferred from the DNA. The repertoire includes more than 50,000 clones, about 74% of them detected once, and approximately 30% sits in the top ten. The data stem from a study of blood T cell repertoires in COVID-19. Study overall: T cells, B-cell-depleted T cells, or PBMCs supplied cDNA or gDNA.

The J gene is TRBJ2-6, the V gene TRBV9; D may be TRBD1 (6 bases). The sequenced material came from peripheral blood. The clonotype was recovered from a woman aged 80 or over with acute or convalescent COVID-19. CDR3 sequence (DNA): TGTGCCAGCAGCCCCACAGGGAGCTCTGGGGCCAACGTCCTGACTTTC. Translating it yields CASSPTGSSGANVLTF. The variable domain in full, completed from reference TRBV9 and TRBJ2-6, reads DSGVTQTPKHLITATGQRVTLRCSPRSGDLSVYWYQQSLDQGLQFLIQYYNGEERAKGNILERFSAQQFPDLHSELNLSSLELGDSALYFCASSPTGSSGANVLTFGAGSRLTVL.